The present T cell receptor (beta chain) was sequenced within a study of blood T cell repertoires in COVID-19. V gave up 1 base and J gave up 1 base, with 15 bases separating them. Per germline, CDR1 SGHTA and CDR2 FQGTGA. The CDR3 sequence is 17 residues long. Here immunoSEQ multiplex PCR was the method, and the copy in TCRdb shows in-frame clones only, minus some. The sample holds fewer than 200,000 clones; 70% to 90% are singletons and the top ten take 1% to 1.2%. The TCR comes from a man between 35 and 55 years old with acute or convalescent COVID-19. The sequenced sample consisted of peripheral blood. The chain has TRBV7-3 and TRBJ2-3; a weak D match, TRBD2 (7 bases). CDR3 amino acids: CASSLRGGFPGTDTQYF. The CDR3 DNA is TGTGCCAGCAGCTTAAGGGGGGGCTTCCCGGGCACAGATACGCAGTATTTT.